The 24 T cell receptor beta chains below come from one sample, sequenced in a study of metastatic and nonmetastatic thyroid tumors. MiXCR re-clonotyped the PCR reads for TCRdb. Here the sample spans some 38,000 clones, about 13% being singletons. Thyroid surgery took place with no prior treatment in any patient. The specimen sequenced was blood. Every receptor here comes from a female donor with papillary thyroid cancer or a benign thyroid nodule (not recorded which). Some clones in this sample may be carry-over from other donors' samples.

This clone was found many times. The chain is built from TRBV3-1 and TRBJ1-1; no definite D call. V was clipped by 4 bases and J by 11 bases, with 17 bases between them. CDR3 size: 13 residues. CDR1 is LGHDT, CDR2 YNNKEL, per germline (reference sequence). CDR3 coding DNA: TGTGCCAGCAGCCCGAGGGATGCTCTTGGGGCTTTCTTT. This encodes CASSPRDALGAFF. Full variable domain (missing parts from reference TRBV3-1 and TRBJ1-1): DTAVSQTPKYLVTQMGNDKSIKCEQNLGHDTMYWYKQDSKKFLKIMFSYNNKELIINETVPNRFSPKSPDKAHLNLHINSLELGDSAVYFCASSPRDALGAFFGQGTRLTVV.

The CDR3 here is CSASSGRVRNYEQYF. In DNA, the CDR3 is TGCAGTGCTAGTAGCGGGAGAGTTCGTAACTACGAGCAGTACTTC. This chain links TRBV20-1 with TRBJ2-7; 9 bases line up with TRBD2. The CDR3 loop spans 15 amino acids. Germline CDR1 is DFQATT and CDR2 is SNEGSKA (reference sequence). J gave up 3 bases and V 3 bases, and 9 bases lay outside the gene matches.

This clone occurred a few times. The chain is built from TRBV27 and TRBJ2-7, with 9 bases lining up with TRBD2. This CDR3 has 16 residues. V trimming: 2 bases; J trimming: 3 bases; junction bases outside the gene matches: 8. Germline CDR1 and CDR2: MNHEY and SMNVEV (reference sequence). The chain's CDR3 is CASSLMSERGDYEQYF. In nucleotides, the CDR3 is TGTGCCAGCAGTTTAATGTCGGAGCGGGGGGACTACGAGCAGTACTTC.

This clone is labeled medium-sized. The chain carries TRBV27 and TRBJ1-2, with D possibly being TRBD1 (6 bases). V lost 3 bases to trimming and J lost 9 bases, with 17 bases between them. The germline gives CDR1 MNHEY, CDR2 SMNVEV (reference sequence). The CDR3 runs 14 residues. The CDR3 loop is CASSLSGEVWSYTF. In DNA form, the CDR3 reads TGTGCCAGCAGTTTGTCAGGGGAGGTATGGAGCTACACCTTC.

The V gene is TRBV12-3 or TRBV12-4, the J gene TRBJ1-1; TRBD1 agrees at 8 bases. V gave up 6 bases and J gave up 3 bases; unmatched junction bases: 12. CDR3 length: 16 residues. The CDR3 region is CASRPRTGHWDTEAFF. DNA for the CDR3: TGTGCCAGCAGGCCTCGGACAGGGCATTGGGACACTGAAGCTTTCTTT.

This clone has ten or more counts. The V and J genes are TRBV3-1 and TRBJ1-1; D ambiguous. The CDR3 is 14 amino acids. V was pared by 1 base and J by 1 base, with 7 bases between. Germline V gene data show CDR1 as LGHDT and CDR2 as YNNKEL (reference sequence). The CDR3, as DNA: TGTGCCAGCAGCCAAGGACACAAGAACACTGAAGCTTTCTTT. It yields the protein CASSQGHKNTEAFF. The full variable domain, with the rest looked up from reference TRBV3-1 and TRBJ1-1, is DTAVSQTPKYLVTQMGNDKSIKCEQNLGHDTMYWYKQDSKKFLKIMFSYNNKELIINETVPNRFSPKSPDKAHLNLHINSLELGDSAVYFCASSQGHKNTEAFFGQGTRLTVV.

There are many counts of this clone. One end of the junction is discordant with germline, which a read error may explain. V and J are TRBV7-7 and TRBJ2-7; D could derive from TRBD1 or TRBD2 (5 bases each). This CDR3 has 13 amino acids. Germline-derived CDR1 and CDR2 are SSHAT and FNYEAQ (reference sequence). The CDR3 nucleotides are TGTGCTAGCAGCCCGTTCCAAGGGACCGAGCAGTACTTC. Protein product: CASSPFQGTEQYF.

This clone was counted many times. The chain links TRBV9 to TRBJ2-7, with D perhaps matching TRBD2 (6 bases). Germline CDR1 is SGDLS and CDR2 is YYNGEE. The CDR3 consists of 15 residues. Trimming stripped 3 bases from V and 0 bases from J, with 13 bases between. The CDR3 spells CASSGWGVSSYEQYF. The CDR3 region has the DNA TGTGCCAGCAGCGGGTGGGGGGTGAGCTCCTACGAGCAGTACTTC.

Within the sample, this clone is medium-sized. The V gene is TRBV6-1, the J gene TRBJ1-2; D possibly corresponds to TRBD1 (5 bases). The CDR3 spans 17 residues. Germline V gives CDR1 MNHNS, CDR2 SASEGT. Deletions cut 5 bases from V and 1 base from J, with 20 bases between. The CDR3 region is CASSFFPPTGRNYGYTF. The CDR3 DNA is TGTGCCAGCAGTTTCTTCCCCCCGACGGGACGTAACTATGGCTACACCTTC.

CDR3 in amino acids: CSAGRGGGGGNQPQHF. CDR3 coding DNA: TGCAGTGCTGGCCGAGGCGGGGGGGGTGGTAATCAGCCCCAGCATTTT. The chain has TRBV20-1 and TRBJ1-5; possible D gene TRBD1, 5 bases. Between the trimmed V and J ends, which lost 5 bases and 4 bases, there was a span of 21 bases. CDR3 length: 16 amino acids. Looked up from germline, CDR1 is DFQATT and CDR2 is SNEGSKA (reference sequence).

This clone appeared many times. The rearrangement links TRBV7-2 to TRBJ1-4, with D uncertain. Germline CDR1 SGHTA, CDR2 FQGNSA. The CDR3 sequence is 13 residues long. V lost 5 bases, J lost 8 bases, and 12 bases lay in between. The CDR3 spells CASSLRSGEKLFF. CDR3 DNA: TGTGCCAGCAGCCTTAGGTCGGGGGAAAAACTGTTTTTT.

This chain joins TRBV5-4 and TRBJ2-5; D is undetermined. V was cut by 4 bases and J by 3 bases, with 13 bases left in between. CDR1 and CDR2 (germline): SGHNT, YYREEE (reference sequence). The CDR3 extends over 14 amino acids. Written as DNA, the CDR3 is TGTGCCAGCAGCCCGAACCCACCGGAAGAGACCCAGTACTTC. Translating gives CASSPNPPEETQYF.

This chain links TRBV6-6 with TRBJ1-6, with D hard to call. Trimming shortened V by 0 bases and J by 6 bases, and 12 bases separated the two germline ends. Germline CDR1 and CDR2: MNHNY and SVGAGI (reference sequence). This CDR3 region has 16 residues. The CDR3 here is CASSYSVTGSNSPLHF. The CDR3 region has the DNA TGTGCCAGCAGTTACTCGGTGACGGGTTCTAATTCACCCCTCCACTTT.

By its share, this clone is medium-sized (0.01 to 0.1%). The chain's CDR3 is CASSDAPGGPHEQYF. As DNA, the CDR3 is TGTGCCAGCAGTGACGCACCGGGAGGGCCGCACGAGCAGTACTTC. This chain joins TRBV6-1 and TRBJ2-7; 8 positions match TRBD2. Germline loops: CDR1 MNHNS, CDR2 SASEGT. Germline trimming cut 3 bases from V and 5 bases from J; bases unmatched to any gene: 9. The CDR3 has 15 amino acids.

This clone appeared many times. J is TRBJ1-6 and V is TRBV18; no reliable D call. Germline V gene data show CDR1 as KGHSH and CDR2 as LQKENI. V was shortened by 7 bases and J by 5 bases, with 9 bases between the two germline ends. The CDR3 is made up of 13 amino acids. DNA of the CDR3: TGTGCCAGCTATGAACCAAATAATTCACCCCTCCACTTT. Protein: CASYEPNNSPLHF.

The J gene is TRBJ2-3, the V gene TRBV15; D gene unclear. Germline V gene data show CDR1 as LNHNV and CDR2 as YYDKDF (reference sequence). This CDR3 comprises 12 residues. V gave up 0 bases and J gave up 4 bases, with 2 bases separating them. For the CDR3, the DNA is TGTGCCACCAGCAGAGACCCAGATACGCAGTATTTT. Amino acid sequence: CATSRDPDTQYF.

This clone was seen only a few times. This may be a read error, as it is one base from a much larger clone. The chain links TRBV5-1 to TRBJ2-1; D unclear. This CDR3 region has 15 residues. Germline loops: CDR1 SGHRS, CDR2 YFSETQ. Trimming pared 4 bases from V and 7 bases from J, leaving 18 bases between. The CDR3 coding sequence is TGCGCCAGCAGCCACCTAACGGCCTATGTTAATGAGCAGTTCTTC. It yields the protein CASSHLTAYVNEQFF.

This clone was found many times. The chain has TRBV11-2 and TRBJ2-7; D might be TRBD2 (6 bases). Germline V gives CDR1 SGHAT, CDR2 FQNNGV. V lost 4 bases to trimming and J lost 7 bases, with 26 bases between them. This CDR3 contains 17 residues. This chain's CDR3 is CASSSGRVEVVGGEQYF. In DNA form, the CDR3 reads TGTGCCAGCAGCTCCGGTCGAGTCGAGGTCGTCGGGGGAGAGCAGTACTTC.

This clone was seen many times. This rearrangement joins TRBV10-3 to TRBJ1-4; 8 bases are shared with TRBD1. The CDR3 has 13 residues. Trimming took 10 bases from V and 7 from J; bases not matched to a gene: 8. The germline V gene encodes CDR1 ENHRY and CDR2 SYGVKD. DNA for the CDR3: TGTGCCACCTCAGGGGGCGTTGGTGAAAAACTGTTTTTT. Encoded protein: CATSGGVGEKLFF.

On this clone itself: This may stem from a read error, because a much larger clone lies one nucleotide away. The chain has TRBV15 and TRBJ2-4; no reliable D call. Germline CDR1 and CDR2: LNHNV and YYDKDF (reference sequence). This CDR3 is 13 amino acids long. In DNA, the CDR3 is TGTGCCACCAGCAGAGAACCCAAAGACATTCAGTACTTC. It encodes CATSREPKDIQYF.

V and J are TRBV3-1 and TRBJ1-1; no firm D call. This CDR3 has 12 residues. Germline V lookup: CDR1 LGHDT, CDR2 YNNKEL (reference sequence). Between the trimmed V and J ends, which lost 1 base and 8 bases, there was a span of 8 bases. The CDR3 is CASSQVKGEAFF. The CDR3 coding sequence is TGTGCCAGCAGCCAAGTGAAAGGGGAAGCTTTCTTT. The entire variable domain, with the rest obtained from reference TRBV3-1 and TRBJ1-1, is as follows: DTAVSQTPKYLVTQMGNDKSIKCEQNLGHDTMYWYKQDSKKFLKIMFSYNNKELIINETVPNRFSPKSPDKAHLNLHINSLELGDSAVYFCASSQVKGEAFFGQGTRLTVV.

The sample holds many counts of this clone. The chain links TRBV9 to TRBJ1-1; weak D call: TRBD1 (6 bases). V dropped 5 bases and J dropped 7 bases, with 12 bases sitting between them. The CDR3 has 12 residues. Germline V gene lookup returns CDR1 SGDLS and CDR2 YYNGEE. DNA for the CDR3: TGTGCCAGCAGTGGGGGGGGCTTTGAAGCTTTCTTT. This codes for CASSGGGFEAFF.

In this sample, this clone is medium-sized (0.01 to 0.1%). The rearrangement links TRBV6-1 to TRBJ1-3; tentative D call: TRBD1 (5 bases). Deletions cut 2 bases from V and 4 bases from J, with 15 bases between. Germline CDR1 reads MNHNS; CDR2 reads SASEGT. CDR3 length: 16 residues. The CDR3 sequence: CASSEQGQGFGNTIYF. CDR3 nucleotide sequence: TGTGCCAGCAGTGAACAGGGCCAAGGGTTCGGAAACACCATATATTTT.

This clone was seen ten or more times. The genes are TRBV2 and TRBJ2-3; 9 nucleotides line up with TRBD2. Trimming took 4 bases from V and 3 from J; bases not matched to a gene: 8. This CDR3 contains 16 residues. Germline CDR1 SNHLY, CDR2 FYNNEI. CDR3 residues: CASSGWGLAETDTQYF. DNA for the CDR3: TGTGCCAGCAGTGGGTGGGGACTAGCTGAAACAGATACGCAGTATTTT.